This entry describes one T cell receptor (beta chain). Individuals aged about 18 to 95 years were recruited from 24 US areas. Germline CDR1 and CDR2: LNHDA and SQIVND (reference sequence). Trimming removed 3 bases at V and 3 bases at J, with 3 bases between. The CDR3 totals 12 residues. This sample stems from a study of blood T cell repertoires in COVID-19. Across the whole study: PBMCs, B-cell-depleted T cells, or T cells provided the cDNA or gDNA that made up the material.

Per the authors' pipeline: Scientists estimated how many nucleated cells there were by amplifying reference gene primers. Here immunoSEQ multiplex PCR was the method, and the copy in TCRdb shows in-frame clones only, minus some. The D gene and trimming were derived from the DNA, and the V and J assignments and clone size from that table. The sample has roughly 130,000 clones, about 83% seen once. This TCR was recovered from a woman in her twenties or thirties who had recovered from COVID-19. Sequencing was carried out using PBMCs or T cells enriched from blood (not recorded which). This chain links TRBV19 with TRBJ1-3; D ambiguous. CDR3 protein: CASSIYGNTIYF. Here the CDR3 DNA reads TGTGCCAGTAGTATTTATGGAAACACCATATATTTT.